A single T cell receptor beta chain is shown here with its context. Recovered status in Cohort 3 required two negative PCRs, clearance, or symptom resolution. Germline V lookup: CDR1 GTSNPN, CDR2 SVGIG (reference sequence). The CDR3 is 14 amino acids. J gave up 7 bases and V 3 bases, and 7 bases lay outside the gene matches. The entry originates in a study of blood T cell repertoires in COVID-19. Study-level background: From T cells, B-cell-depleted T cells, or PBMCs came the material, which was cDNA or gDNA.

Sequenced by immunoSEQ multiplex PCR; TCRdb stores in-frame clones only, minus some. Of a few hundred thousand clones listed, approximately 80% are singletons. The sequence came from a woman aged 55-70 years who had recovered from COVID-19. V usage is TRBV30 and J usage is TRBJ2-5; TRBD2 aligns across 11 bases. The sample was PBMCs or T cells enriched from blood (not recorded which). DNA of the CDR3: TGTGCCTGGAGCCCGACTAGCGGGATACGGACCCAGTACTTC. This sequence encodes CAWSPTSGIRTQYF.